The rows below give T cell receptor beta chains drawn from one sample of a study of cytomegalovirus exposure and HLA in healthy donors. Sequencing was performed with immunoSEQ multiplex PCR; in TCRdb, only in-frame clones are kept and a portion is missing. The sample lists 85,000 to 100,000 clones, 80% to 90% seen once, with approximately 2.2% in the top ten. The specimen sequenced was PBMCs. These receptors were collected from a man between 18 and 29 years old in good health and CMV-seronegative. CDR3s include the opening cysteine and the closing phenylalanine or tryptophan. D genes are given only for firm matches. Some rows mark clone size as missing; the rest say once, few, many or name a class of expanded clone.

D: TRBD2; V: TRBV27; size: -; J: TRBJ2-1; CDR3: CASSLKGGRALGNEQFF; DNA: TGTGCCAGCAGTTTAAAGGGCGGGAGGGCTCTCGGCAATGAGCAGTTCTTC
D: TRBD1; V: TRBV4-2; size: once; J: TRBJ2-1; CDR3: CASTKRQGSGNEQFF; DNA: TGTGCCAGCACCAAAAGACAGGGGTCGGGGAATGAGCAGTTCTTC
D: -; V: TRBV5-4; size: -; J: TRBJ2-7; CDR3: CASSLGSGSGVIHEQYF; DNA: TGTGCCAGCAGCTTGGGGTCCGGGAGCGGTGTGATCCACGAGCAGTACTTC
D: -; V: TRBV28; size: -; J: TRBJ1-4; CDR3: CASSLDNRDNEKLFF; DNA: TGTGCCAGCAGTTTAGATAACAGGGATAATGAAAAACTGTTTTTT
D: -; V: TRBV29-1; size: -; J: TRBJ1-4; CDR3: CSVGQGGEKLFF; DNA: TGCAGCGTTGGCCAGGGCGGTGAAAAACTGTTTTTT
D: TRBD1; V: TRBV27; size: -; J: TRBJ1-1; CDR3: CASSLTGQGAWNTEAFF; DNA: TGTGCCAGCAGTTTGACCGGACAGGGGGCATGGAACACTGAAGCTTTCTTT
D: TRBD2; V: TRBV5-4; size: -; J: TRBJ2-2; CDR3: CASSLALAGRNTGELFF; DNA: TGTGCCAGCAGCTTGGCCCTAGCGGGGAGGAACACCGGGGAGCTGTTTTTT
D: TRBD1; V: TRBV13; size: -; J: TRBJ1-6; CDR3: CASSTRTGPWTLHF; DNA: TGTGCCAGCAGCACGAGGACAGGCCCTTGGACCCTCCACTTT
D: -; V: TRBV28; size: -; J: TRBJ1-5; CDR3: CASRRGSDAQPQHF; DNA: TGTGCCAGCAGGAGGGGGTCGGATGCTCAGCCCCAGCATTTT
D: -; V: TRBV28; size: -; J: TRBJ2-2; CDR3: CASRETGPGELFF; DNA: TGTGCCAGCAGGGAGACAGGCCCCGGGGAGCTGTTTTTT
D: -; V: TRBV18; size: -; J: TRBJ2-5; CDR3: CASSAAEETQYF; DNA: TGTGCCAGCTCCGCGGCGGAAGAGACCCAGTACTTC
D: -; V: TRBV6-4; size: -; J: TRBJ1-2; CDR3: CASSDSTGYGYTF; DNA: TGTGCCAGCAGTGACTCTACAGGGTATGGCTACACCTTC
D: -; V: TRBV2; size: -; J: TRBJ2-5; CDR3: CASIARGDQETQYF; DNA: TGTGCCAGCATAGCCAGGGGAGACCAAGAGACCCAGTACTTC
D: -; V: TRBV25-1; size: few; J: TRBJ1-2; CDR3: CASSEYQGGRGYTF; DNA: TGTGCCAGCAGTGAATATCAGGGTGGGAGGGGCTACACCTTC
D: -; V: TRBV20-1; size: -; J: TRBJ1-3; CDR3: CSAIAGNTIYF; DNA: TGCAGTGCTATCGCTGGAAACACCATATATTTT
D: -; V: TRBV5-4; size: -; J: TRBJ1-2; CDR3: CAWMGGRVGGYTF; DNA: TGTGCCTGGATGGGGGGAAGAGTTGGTGGCTACACCTTC
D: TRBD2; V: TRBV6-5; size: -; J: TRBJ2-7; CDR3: CASSPTSGYEQYF; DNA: TGTGCCAGCAGTCCGACTAGCGGGTACGAGCAGTACTTC
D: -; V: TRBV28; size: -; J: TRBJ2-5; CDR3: CASSLWAAAIRGQETQYF; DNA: TGTGCCAGCAGTTTATGGGCCGCGGCGATTAGGGGGCAAGAGACCCAGTACTTC
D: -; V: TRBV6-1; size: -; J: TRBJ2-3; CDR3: CASSLIGIGTDTQYF; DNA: TGTGCCAGCAGTCTAATCGGGATCGGCACAGATACGCAGTATTTT
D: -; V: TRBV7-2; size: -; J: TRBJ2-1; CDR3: CASSIGPSVNEQFF; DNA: TGTGCCAGCAGTATAGGGCCTAGCGTTAATGAGCAGTTCTTC
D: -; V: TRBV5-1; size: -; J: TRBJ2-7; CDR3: CASSSLDSSYEQYF; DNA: TGCGCCAGCAGCTCACTGGACAGTTCCTACGAGCAGTACTTC
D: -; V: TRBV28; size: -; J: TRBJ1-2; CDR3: CASSLLRSGCGYTF; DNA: TGTGCCAGCAGTTTATTGAGGTCGGGATGTGGCTACACCTTC
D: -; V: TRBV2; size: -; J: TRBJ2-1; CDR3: CASIVQSGYNEQFF; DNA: TGTGCCAGCATTGTACAGAGTGGTTACAATGAGCAGTTCTTC